This TCR beta chain came from a study of response to subunit inactivated influenza vaccine. Study-wide findings and caveats: It was the authors' suggestion that each seasonal influenza vaccination recruits few new T cells.

TCRdb recomputed calls from the RT-PCR reads with MiXCR, one row per CDR3 protein. The sample includes about half a million distinct CDR3 sequences, roughly 9.8% seen only once; the top ten take 9.5% to 15%. Of note for this clonotype: Antigen: not known.

CDR3 size: 15 residues. The germline V gene encodes CDR1 SGHVS and CDR2 FNYEAQ. V shed 5 bases and J 3 bases; nucleotides not matched to a gene: 8. J is TRBJ1-1 and V is TRBV7-6; 8 nucleotides line up with TRBD1. The sample here was PBMCs from blood, taken roughly 46 days after vaccination. The TCR was taken from a man aged 45 to 65 who received an inactivated influenza vaccine. CDR3 nucleotides: TGTGCCAGCAGCCCCGGACAGGGCGTGGACACTGAAGCTTTCTTT. It codes for CASSPGQGVDTEAFF.